The rows below give T cell receptor beta chains drawn from one sample of a study of regulatory T cells in long-lasting Graves disease. From the multiplex PCR reads, TCRdb called clonotypes with MiXCR, one entry per CDR3 protein. Counted here are about 440,000 distinct CDR3 sequences, about 16% occurring once; the ten biggest clones make up about 25%. The same data also went into a second study, on T cells in Graves' hyperthyroidism and ophthalmopathy.

Sample: peripheral blood mononuclear cells (PBMCs), taken at new diagnosis, from a patient treated with antithyroid drugs. Receptors were obtained from a woman under 30 with Graves disease. Both conserved end residues are part of each CDR3. Fields, in order: J gene, D gene, clone size, V gene, CDR3 DNA, CDR3 protein. D genes are given only for firm matches. The size of a clone is reported for some rows only, either as once, few or many, or as a class for expanded clones.

TRBJ2-7	NA	many	TRBV5-1	TGCGCCAGCAGCGGCGGCGGGGCAGAAACCTACGAGCAGTACTTC	CASSGGGAETYEQYF
TRBJ2-5	NA	few	TRBV20-1	TGCAGTGCTAGATCTCCGACAGGGGGCAAGGTAGCGGGAGGTCTCCAAGAGACCCAGTACTTC	CSARSPTGGKVAGGLQETQYF
TRBJ1-1	NA	many	TRBV13	TGTGCCAGCAGCCCAAACAGGGTGCAGAACACTGAAGCTTTCTTT	CASSPNRVQNTEAFF
TRBJ1-2	TRBD1	many	TRBV28	TGTGCCAGCAGTCCCCCGGACAGGCATACCATCTATGGCTACACCTTC	CASSPPDRHTIYGYTF
TRBJ2-3	TRBD2	many	TRBV28	TGTGCCAGCAGTCTTCCCCCTAGCGGGAGGGTTGGAGATACGCAGTATTTT	CASSLPPSGRVGDTQYF
TRBJ1-2	NA	many	TRBV12-3/TRBV12-4	TGTGCCAGCAGTTCCGTGGGGGGGGGCTATGGCTACACCTTC	CASSSVGGGYGYTF
TRBJ2-3	NA	many	TRBV7-9	TGTGCCAGCAGCTTAGTTAATGCAGATACGCAGTATTTT	CASSLVNADTQYF
TRBJ2-1	TRBD2	many	TRBV15	TGTGCCACCAGCAGCCTAGCGGGTTACTACAATGAGCAGTTCTTC	CATSSLAGYYNEQFF
TRBJ2-3	TRBD2	many	TRBV7-2	TGTGCCAGCAGCTACCGGGAGGGCACAGATACGCAGTATTTT	CASSYREGTDTQYF
TRBJ2-5	TRBD1	few	TRBV18	TGTGCCAGCTCACCAAGACAGGGAACCAGAGAGACCCAGTACTTC	CASSPRQGTRETQYF
TRBJ2-3	NA	few	TRBV10-3	TGTGCCATCAGTGAGTCTAGTTCCACAGATACGCAGTATTTT	CAISESSSTDTQYF
TRBJ2-5	TRBD2	many	TRBV30	TGTGCCTGGAGTGTACTAGCGGGAGCCGCCCAAGAGACCCAGTACTTC	CAWSVLAGAAQETQYF
TRBJ2-1	TRBD2	NA	TRBV9	TGTGCCAGCAGCGTAGCGGCTAGCGGGAGTGTGAATGAGCAGTTCTTC	CASSVAASGSVNEQFF
TRBJ1-1	NA	NA	TRBV14	TGTGCCAGCAGCTCACCGCAGGGAGTCGGGAACACTGAAGCTTTCTTT	CASSSPQGVGNTEAFF
TRBJ2-7	NA	NA	TRBV11-3	TGTGCCAGCAGTCCTAAAACACAGGGCCCCTCCTACGAGCAGTACTTC	CASSPKTQGPSYEQYF
TRBJ1-5	TRBD1	few	TRBV19	TGTGCCAGTAGTATTCTCCGACAGGGCCACAATCAGCCCCAGCATTTT	CASSILRQGHNQPQHF
TRBJ1-1	TRBD1	few	TRBV5-6	TGTGCCAGCAGCAATACTATACAGACAGGGCTGAACACTGAAGCTTTCTTT	CASSNTIQTGLNTEAFF
TRBJ2-5	TRBD2	NA	TRBV6-5	TGTGCCAGCAGTTTGGGACTAGCGGGAGTGGATGAGACCCAGTACTTC	CASSLGLAGVDETQYF
TRBJ2-3	TRBD2	many	TRBV9	TGTGCCAGCAGCGTAGGTATAGGACTAGCCGCAGATACGCAGTATTTT	CASSVGIGLAADTQYF
TRBJ2-7	NA	many	TRBV6-9	TGTGCCAGCAGTTACCAGGAGAGCTCCTACGAGCAGTACTTC	CASSYQESSYEQYF
TRBJ1-2	TRBD1	NA	TRBV6-5	TGTGCCAGCAGTTACCCAGAAACAGGGGCCCATGGCTACACCTTC	CASSYPETGAHGYTF
TRBJ2-2	NA	many	TRBV12-3/TRBV12-4	TGTGCCAGCAGTGGGGGGTACACCGGGGAGCTGTTTTTT	CASSGGYTGELFF
TRBJ1-6	NA	many	TRBV7-2	TGTGCCAGCAGCTTAGGGCAGGGTAATAATTCACCCCTCCACTTT	CASSLGQGNNSPLHF
TRBJ2-5	NA	few	TRBV27	TGTGCCAGCAGTAACTCCCCAGGGGGAGGAGAGACCCAGTACTTC	CASSNSPGGGETQYF
TRBJ1-2	TRBD1	NA	TRBV19	TGTGCCAGTAGTGCCGGACAGGGGGCGGATGGCTACACCTTC	CASSAGQGADGYTF
TRBJ1-1	NA	NA	TRBV9	TGTGCCAGCAGCGCGGACGGCGACACTGAAGCTTTCTTT	CASSADGDTEAFF
TRBJ2-2	TRBD2	NA	TRBV12-5	TGTGCTAGTGGTTCCCCCACGGGGGGGGGTAACACCGGGGAGCTGTTTTTT	CASGSPTGGGNTGELFF
TRBJ1-5	NA	many	TRBV18	TGTGCCAGCTCACCGAAGGTTAATCAGCCCCAGCATTTT	CASSPKVNQPQHF
TRBJ2-1	NA	few	TRBV12-3/TRBV12-4	TGTGCCAGCAGTATAAGTATCCATGAGCAGTTCTTC	CASSISIHEQFF
TRBJ2-1	NA	many	TRBV20-1	TGCAGTGCTAGACTCCCCGGCGGTGAGCAGTTCTTC	CSARLPGGEQFF
TRBJ2-7	NA	NA	TRBV5-1	TGCGCCAGCAGCTTTACACTTGGCATCAACTACGAGCAGTACTTC	CASSFTLGINYEQYF
TRBJ2-7	NA	many	TRBV30	TGTGCCTGGAGTGTACAGGTTAGACTGCTCTTC	CAWSVQVRLLF
TRBJ2-2	TRBD2	NA	TRBV6-1	TGTGCCAGCAGCCCCAGACTAGCGGGAGGCCTCGTGAGCACCGGGGAGCTGTTTTTT	CASSPRLAGGLVSTGELFF
TRBJ2-1	NA	many	TRBV12-3/TRBV12-4	TGTGCCAGCAGTTTTGGAAGGTGGGCCAATGAGCAGTTCTTC	CASSFGRWANEQFF
TRBJ2-5	NA	many	TRBV29-1	TGCAGCGTTTCCCCAGGGCAGGAGACCCAGTACTTC	CSVSPGQETQYF
TRBJ1-5	NA	few	TRBV4-2	TGTGCCAGCAGCCAAAACATGGGTCAGCCCCAGCATTTT	CASSQNMGQPQHF
TRBJ2-1	NA	few	TRBV6-1	TGTGCCAGCATCTCAGGAGGGGCTTCCTACAATGAGCAGTTCTTC	CASISGGASYNEQFF
TRBJ2-3	NA	few	TRBV7-3	TGTGCCAGCAGCTTATACGTGGGGACTAGCACAGATACGCAGTATTTT	CASSLYVGTSTDTQYF
TRBJ2-5	NA	few	TRBV4-1	TGCGCCAGCAGCCATCGTGGGCCAGGTCTAAGTAGTGCGACCCAGTACTTC	CASSHRGPGLSSATQYF
TRBJ1-5	TRBD1	NA	TRBV24-1	TGTGCCACCAGTCTTTCCGGGACAGAATATCAGCCCCAGCATTTT	CATSLSGTEYQPQHF
TRBJ2-5	TRBD2	many	TRBV2	TGTGCCAGCTACGGCGCGGGAGTCGGTGAGACCCAGTACTTC	CASYGAGVGETQYF
TRBJ1-6	NA	NA	TRBV30	TGTGCCTGGAGTGTACCTTTCGGGGAAAGGGGTTCACCCCTCCACTTT	CAWSVPFGERGSPLHF
TRBJ2-3	NA	many	TRBV5-1	TGCGCCAGCAGCTTGGCCACAGACACAGATACGCAGTATTTT	CASSLATDTDTQYF
TRBJ2-3	NA	many	TRBV30	TGTGCCTGGAGGGCCGACGCCGATACGCAGTATTTT	CAWRADADTQYF
TRBJ2-7	TRBD1	NA	TRBV15	TGTGCCACCAGCAACCGGGACAGGGGCTACGAGCAGTACTTC	CATSNRDRGYEQYF
TRBJ2-3	NA	many	TRBV5-1	TGCGCCAGCAGCTTGGAGGGCCGAGGAGATACGCAGTATTTT	CASSLEGRGDTQYF
TRBJ2-1	NA	few	TRBV12-3/TRBV12-4	TGTGCCAGCAGTTTAACCTCGGACTACTGGTATGAGCAGTTCTTC	CASSLTSDYWYEQFF
TRBJ2-1	NA	many	TRBV7-9	TGTGCCAGCAGCTTAGAAACACACCACAATGAGCAGTTCTTC	CASSLETHHNEQFF
TRBJ1-5	NA	many	TRBV11-1	TGTGCCAGCAGCCCGGACCTCAATCAGCCCCAGCATTTT	CASSPDLNQPQHF
TRBJ2-7	TRBD1	NA	TRBV7-2	TGTGCCAGCAGGTACGCCGGGACAGGGGCTTTCTCCTACGAGCAGTACTTC	CASRYAGTGAFSYEQYF
TRBJ2-2	NA	few	TRBV24-1	TGTGCCACCAGTGATTCTACCGGGGAGCTGTTTTTT	CATSDSTGELFF
TRBJ2-7	TRBD2	many	TRBV7-6	TGTGCCAGCAGCGTTAGACTAGCGGGAGAGGTCGGCGAGCAGTACTTC	CASSVRLAGEVGEQYF
TRBJ1-2	TRBD1	NA	TRBV20-1	TGCAGTGCTAGTCCAGGGGGCGGAGGCTACACCTTC	CSASPGGGGYTF
TRBJ1-4	TRBD1	once	TRBV20-1	TGCAGTGCCAGCACAGGGGGGTTTCATGAAAAACTGTTTTTT	CSASTGGFHEKLFF